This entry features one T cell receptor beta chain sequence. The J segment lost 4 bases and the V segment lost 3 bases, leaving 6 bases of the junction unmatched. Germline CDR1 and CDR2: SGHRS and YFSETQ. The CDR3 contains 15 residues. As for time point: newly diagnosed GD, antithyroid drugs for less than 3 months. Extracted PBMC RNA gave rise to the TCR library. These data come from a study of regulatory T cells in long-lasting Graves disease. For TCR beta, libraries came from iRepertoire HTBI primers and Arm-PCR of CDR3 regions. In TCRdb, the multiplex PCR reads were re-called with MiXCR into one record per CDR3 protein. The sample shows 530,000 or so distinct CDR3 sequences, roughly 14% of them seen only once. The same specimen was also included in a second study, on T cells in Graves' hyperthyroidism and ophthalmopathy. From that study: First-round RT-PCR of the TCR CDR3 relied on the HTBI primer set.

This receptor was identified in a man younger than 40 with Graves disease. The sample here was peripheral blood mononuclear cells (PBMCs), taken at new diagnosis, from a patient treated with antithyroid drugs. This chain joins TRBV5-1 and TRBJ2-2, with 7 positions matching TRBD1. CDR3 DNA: TGCGCCAGCAGCTCGGGGACAGACTCCACCGGGGAGCTGTTTTTT. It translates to CASSSGTDSTGELFF.